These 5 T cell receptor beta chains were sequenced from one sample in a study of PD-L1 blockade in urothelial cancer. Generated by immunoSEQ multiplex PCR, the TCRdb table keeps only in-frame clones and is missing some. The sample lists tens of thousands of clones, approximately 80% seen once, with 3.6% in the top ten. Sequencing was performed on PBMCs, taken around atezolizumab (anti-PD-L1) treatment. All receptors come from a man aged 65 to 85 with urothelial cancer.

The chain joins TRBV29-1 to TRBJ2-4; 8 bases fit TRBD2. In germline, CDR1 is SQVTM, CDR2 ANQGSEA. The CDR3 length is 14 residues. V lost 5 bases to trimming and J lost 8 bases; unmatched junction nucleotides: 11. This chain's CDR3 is CSVSGGGRRDIQYF. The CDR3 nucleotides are TGCAGCGTTTCCGGGGGGGGGCGCAGGGACATTCAGTACTTC.

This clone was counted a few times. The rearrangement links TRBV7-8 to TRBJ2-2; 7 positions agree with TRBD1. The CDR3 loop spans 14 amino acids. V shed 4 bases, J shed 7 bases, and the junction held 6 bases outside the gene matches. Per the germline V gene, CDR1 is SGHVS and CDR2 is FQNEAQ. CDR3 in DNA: TGTGCCAGCAGCTCGCGACAGGGATACGGGGAGCTGTTTTTT. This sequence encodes CASSSRQGYGELFF.

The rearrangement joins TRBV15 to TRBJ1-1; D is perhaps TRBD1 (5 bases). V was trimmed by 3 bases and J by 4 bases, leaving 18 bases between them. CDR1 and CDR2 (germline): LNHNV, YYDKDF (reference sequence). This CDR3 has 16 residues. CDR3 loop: CATSRFHGGAGTEAFF. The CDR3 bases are TGTGCCACCAGCAGGTTCCACGGAGGGGCTGGCACTGAAGCTTTCTTT.

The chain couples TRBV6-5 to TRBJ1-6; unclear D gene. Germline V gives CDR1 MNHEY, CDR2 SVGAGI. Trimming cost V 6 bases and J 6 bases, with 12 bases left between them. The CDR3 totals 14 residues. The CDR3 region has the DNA TGTGCCAGCAGGGAGGATGGTGGTAATTCACCCCTCCACTTT. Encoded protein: CASREDGGNSPLHF.

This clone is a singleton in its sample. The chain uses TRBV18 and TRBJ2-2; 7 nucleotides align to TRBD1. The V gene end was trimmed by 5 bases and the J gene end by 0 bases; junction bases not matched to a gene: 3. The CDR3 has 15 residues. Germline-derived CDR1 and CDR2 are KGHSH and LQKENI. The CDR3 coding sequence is TGTGCCAGCTCAACACAGGGGTCGAACACCGGGGAGCTGTTTTTT. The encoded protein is CASSTQGSNTGELFF.